Presented here are 27 T cell receptor beta chains from one specimen sequenced in a study of cytomegalovirus exposure and HLA in healthy donors. PCR used 60 Vbeta primers and 13 Jbeta primers. TCRdb keeps only in-frame clones here, not all; method: immunoSEQ multiplex PCR. The top ten clones hold under 2.5% of a sample with about 160,000 clones, roughly 80% of them seen once. Sequencing was carried out using PBMCs. The receptors were sampled from a man over 45 in good health and CMV-seropositive.

The chain combines TRBV19 with TRBJ1-1; D might be TRBD1 (5 bases). Between the trimmed V and J ends, which lost 3 bases and 4 bases, there was a span of 12 bases. Germline loops: CDR1 LNHDA, CDR2 SQIVND (reference sequence). The CDR3 length is 14 residues. The CDR3 nucleotides read TGTGCCAGTAGTATGATTCGGGGGGTCACTGAAGCTTTCTTT. This encodes CASSMIRGVTEAFF.

This clone was seen just once. The V call is TRBV27, the J call TRBJ2-1; 10 bases align to TRBD1. V lost 4 bases, J lost 1 base, and 7 bases stayed unmatched. CDR3 length equals 17 residues. Germline V gene data show CDR1 as MNHEY and CDR2 as SMNVEV (reference sequence). DNA for the CDR3: TGTGCCAGCAGTTCCAAGACAGGGGGCTATTCCTACAATGAGCAGTTCTTC. Its protein is CASSSKTGGYSYNEQFF.

The rearrangement joins TRBV2 to TRBJ1-1, with TRBD1 matching 9 bases. Germline lookup yields CDR1 SNHLY and CDR2 FYNNEI. The CDR3 has 18 amino acids. The trim removed 5 bases at V and 1 base at J, leaving 14 bases unmatched. The CDR3 DNA reads TGTGCCAGCAGTAGGACAGGGGACGGTTTGGTGAGGAACACTGAAGCTTTCTTT. The encoded protein is CASSRTGDGLVRNTEAFF. Full variable domain (outside the CDR3, taken from reference TRBV2 and TRBJ1-1): EPEVTQTPSHQVTQMGQEVILRCVPISNHLYFYWYRQILGQKVEFLVSFYNNEISEKSEIFDDQFSVERPDGSNFTLKIRSTKLEDSAMYFCASSRTGDGLVRNTEAFFGQGTRLTVV.

This chain connects TRBV4-3 to TRBJ1-2; weak D call: TRBD1 (6 bases). Trimming left V 0 bases short and J 4 bases short, with 12 bases between. This CDR3 comprises 15 residues. Germline V gene sequence: CDR1 LGHNA, CDR2 YSLEER. CDR3 nucleotides: TGCGCCAGCAGCCAAGACCCAGGGGAACCCTATGGCTACACCTTC. Encoded protein: CASSQDPGEPYGYTF.

This clone came up once. The genes are TRBV4-3 and TRBJ1-3; D uncertain. The CDR3 length is 17 residues. The germline V gene has CDR1 LGHNA and CDR2 YSLEER. Deletions cut 0 bases from V and 1 base from J, with 13 bases between. The DNA of the CDR3 is TGCGCCAGCAGCCAAGATTTCCCGGGAAATTCTGGAAACACCATATATTTT. Residues: CASSQDFPGNSGNTIYF.

The chain recombines TRBV21-1 with TRBJ2-3; the D segment call TRBD1 is taken from the table without a DNA check. TRBV21-1 is a pseudogene. This CDR3 has 17 amino acids. The CDR3 loop is CASSNGAGQGGRDTQYF. CDR3 DNA sequence: TGTGCCAGCAGCAATGGCGCGGGACAGGGGGGGAGAGATACGCAGTATTTT.

The chain recombines TRBV28 with TRBJ1-4; 12 nucleotides align to TRBD1. The CDR3 runs to 19 residues. Germline V gene lookup returns CDR1 MDHEN and CDR2 SYDVKM. The trim removed 1 base at V and 2 bases at J, leaving 8 bases unmatched. The CDR3 is CASSLYGTGGDSTNEKLFF. CDR3 bases: TGTGCCAGCAGTTTATATGGGACAGGGGGCGATTCGACTAATGAAAAACTGTTTTTT.

The chain links TRBV11-2 to TRBJ2-5; no clear D gene. Trimming left V 5 bases short and J 2 bases short, with 6 bases between. The germline CDR1 and CDR2 sequences are SGHAT and FQNNGV. CDR3 length: 12 residues. The CDR3: CASSQVQETQYF. DNA for the CDR3: TGTGCCAGCAGCCAGGTACAAGAGACCCAGTACTTC. Using reference TRBV11-2 and TRBJ2-5 for the parts outside the CDR3, the full variable domain is EAGVAQSPRYKIIEKRQSVAFWCNPISGHATLYWYQQILGQGPKLLIQFQNNGVVDDSQLPKDRFSAERLKGVDSTLKIQPAKLEDSAVYLCASSQVQETQYFGPGTRLLVL.

The rearrangement links TRBV6-5 to TRBJ2-7; D possibly corresponds to TRBD1 (6 bases). The CDR3 covers 15 residues. Germline-derived CDR1 and CDR2 are MNHEY and SVGAGI. With 1 base removed from V and 5 bases from J, the gap between germline ends came to 15 bases. The CDR3 sequence is CASSYLGRGYHEQYF. Here the CDR3 DNA reads TGTGCCAGCAGTTACTTGGGCAGGGGATACCACGAGCAGTACTTC.

This clone was picked up one time. V and J are TRBV30 and TRBJ2-2; 7 bases line up with TRBD1. V gave up 2 bases and J gave up 4 bases; unmatched junction bases: 4. Germline CDR1 and CDR2: GTSNPN and SVGIG (reference sequence). The length of the CDR3 is 14 residues. CDR3 DNA: TGTGCCTGGAGTCTTTCAGGGGGCACCGGGGAGCTGTTTTTT. The encoded protein is CAWSLSGGTGELFF.

DNA of the CDR3: TGTGCCAGTAGTAGCGGACGAGGGACCTACGAGCAGTACTTC. Residues: CASSSGRGTYEQYF. The chain combines TRBV19 with TRBJ2-7; maybe TRBD2 (5 bases). V lost 4 bases and J lost 2, with 12 bases in between. The CDR3 contains 14 residues. CDR1 LNHDA and CDR2 SQIVND come from the germline V gene (reference sequence).

The rearrangement uses TRBV19 and TRBJ1-6; the D gene is possibly TRBD1 (6 bases). The CDR3 has 14 amino acids. Per germline, CDR1 LNHDA and CDR2 SQIVND (reference sequence). Trimming removed 7 bases at V and 6 bases at J, with 13 bases between. This CDR3 reads CASTTGTSNSPLHF. The CDR3 DNA reads as TGTGCCAGTACCACAGGGACGTCTAATTCACCCCTCCACTTT.

This chain connects TRBV5-4 to TRBJ2-2; 12 bases match TRBD2. This CDR3 has 18 residues. With V trimmed by 4 bases and J by 1 base, 8 bases remained unmatched. CDR1 is SGHNT and CDR2 is YYREEE in the germline V gene (reference sequence). CDR3: CASSKGAGLAGNTGELFF. CDR3 coding DNA: TGTGCCAGCAGCAAGGGGGCGGGACTAGCGGGGAACACCGGGGAGCTGTTTTTT.

The V call is TRBV5-4, the J call TRBJ2-1; the match to TRBD2 covers 8 bases. In germline, CDR1 is SGHNT, CDR2 YYREEE (reference sequence). The CDR3 loop spans 15 amino acids. The ends lost 1 base at V and 7 bases at J; junction bases unmatched: 7. For the CDR3, the DNA is TGTGCCAGCAGCTTGCAGAGCGGGGGAGGGAATGAGCAGTTCTTC. Residues: CASSLQSGGGNEQFF.

V is TRBV7-3 and J is TRBJ1-6; 7 positions agree with TRBD1. V shed 2 bases and J 7 bases; nucleotides not matched to a gene: 2. Germline-derived CDR1 and CDR2 are SGHTA and FQGTGA. The length of the CDR3 is 14 residues. Here the CDR3 DNA reads TGTGCCAGCAGCTTAGGACAGGTGAATTCACCCCTCCACTTT. Protein product: CASSLGQVNSPLHF.

The chain uses TRBV29-1 and TRBJ2-7, with 8 bases fitting TRBD2. From germline, CDR1 is SQVTM and CDR2 ANQGSEA. Unmatched junction bases numbered 9, after V lost 5 bases and J lost 3 bases. The CDR3 totals 14 residues. The DNA for the CDR3 is TGCAGCGTTTCCCCGGGGGGGGGAAGCTACGAGCAGTACTTC. Translation: CSVSPGGGSYEQYF.

In its sample, this clone was seen once. The V call is TRBV9, the J call TRBJ1-1; a weak D match, TRBD1 (6 bases). V lost 3 bases to trimming and J lost 7 bases, with 19 bases between them. The CDR3 runs to 15 residues. Germline CDR1 SGDLS, CDR2 YYNGEE. The CDR3 is CASSASPQTGDEAFF. The CDR3 DNA sequence: TGTGCCAGCAGCGCCAGCCCGCAGACAGGCGATGAAGCTTTCTTT.

The chain joins TRBV6-5 to TRBJ2-1, with 8 bases matching TRBD1. The CDR3 length is 13 residues. After removal of 4 bases from V and 8 bases from J, the junction contained 4 bases not matched to a gene. Germline V gene sequence: CDR1 MNHEY, CDR2 SVGAGI. This chain's CDR3 is CASSLDRVDEQFF. Written as DNA, the CDR3 is TGTGCCAGCAGTTTGGACAGGGTCGATGAGCAGTTCTTC.

This clone was seen just once. The genes are TRBV19 and TRBJ1-1, with D uncertain. The V gene lost 4 bases and the J gene lost 1 base, with 10 bases spanning the gap. This CDR3 is 14 amino acids long. Germline-derived CDR1 and CDR2 are LNHDA and SQIVND (reference sequence). The CDR3 DNA follows: TGTGCCAGTAGTAGCTCGGTGAGGAACACTGAAGCTTTCTTT. Protein product: CASSSSVRNTEAFF. Full variable domain (outside the CDR3, taken from reference TRBV19 and TRBJ1-1): DGGITQSPKYLFRKEGQNVTLSCEQNLNHDAMYWYRQDPGQGLRLIYYSQIVNDFQKGDIAEGYSVSREKKESFPLTVTSAQKNPTAFYLCASSSSVRNTEAFFGQGTRLTVV.

The rearrangement joins TRBV19 to TRBJ2-1; 13 nucleotides match TRBD2. V was clipped by 4 bases and J by 10 bases; unmatched bases: 4. CDR1 is LNHDA, CDR2 SQIVND, per germline (reference sequence). This CDR3 has 14 amino acids. The CDR3: CASSRTSGGEEQFF. Here the CDR3 DNA reads TGTGCCAGTAGTAGGACTAGCGGGGGAGAAGAGCAGTTCTTC. Full variable domain (outside the CDR3, taken from reference TRBV19 and TRBJ2-1): DGGITQSPKYLFRKEGQNVTLSCEQNLNHDAMYWYRQDPGQGLRLIYYSQIVNDFQKGDIAEGYSVSREKKESFPLTVTSAQKNPTAFYLCASSRTSGGEEQFFGPGTRLTVL.

The CDR3 is CASSFLVSTEAFF. The CDR3 nucleotides are TGCGCCAGCAGCTTCTTAGTTAGCACTGAAGCTTTCTTT. The genes are TRBV5-1 and TRBJ1-1; D gene unclear. Trimming removed 2 bases from V and 4 bases from J, with 9 bases in between. The length of the CDR3 is 13 residues. CDR1 is SGHRS and CDR2 is YFSETQ in the germline V gene.

This sequence joins TRBV9 and TRBJ2-7; 9 nucleotides agree with TRBD2. The V gene end was trimmed by 0 bases and the J gene end by 5 bases; junction bases not matched to a gene: 6. CDR1 is SGDLS, CDR2 YYNGEE, per germline. The CDR3 has 15 residues. The CDR3 here is CASSVGGVAGDEQYF. The CDR3 DNA is TGTGCCAGCAGCGTAGGGGGGGTAGCGGGGGACGAGCAGTACTTC.

This chain connects TRBV7-3 to TRBJ2-1; maybe TRBD1 (6 bases). CDR3 size: 14 residues. The ends were cut back, 1 base at V and 4 bases at J, with 8 bases in the middle. Germline assignment: CDR1 SGHTA and CDR2 FQGTGA. This CDR3 is CASSLNQGYNEQFF. CDR3 DNA: TGTGCCAGCAGCTTAAACCAGGGGTACAATGAGCAGTTCTTC. Looking up the rest from reference TRBV7-3 and TRBJ2-1 gives the full variable domain: GAGVSQTPSNKVTEKGKYVELRCDPISGHTALYWYRQSLGQGPEFLIYFQGTGAADDSGLPNDRFFAVRPEGSVSTLKIQRTERGDSAVYLCASSLNQGYNEQFFGPGTRLTVL.

The rearrangement uses TRBV10-2 and TRBJ2-5; TRBD2 agrees at 9 bases. Germline CDR1 reads WSHSY; CDR2 reads SAAADI. This CDR3 comprises 14 residues. V trimming: 8 bases; J trimming: 9 bases; junction bases outside the gene matches: 13. Here the CDR3 DNA reads TGCGCCAGCCTTGATAGCGGGGGTATCGGGGCCCAGTACTTC. The encoded protein is CASLDSGGIGAQYF.

The gene calls are TRBV4-3 and TRBJ1-6; D is ambiguous. V gave up 1 base and J gave up 7 bases, with 14 bases separating them. CDR1 is LGHNA, CDR2 YSLEER, per germline. The CDR3 extends over 16 amino acids. The CDR3 spells CASSQGSRELNSPLHF. The CDR3 nucleotides read TGCGCCAGCAGCCAAGGCAGCCGGGAGCTAAATTCACCCCTCCACTTT.

The genes are TRBV4-3 and TRBJ2-7, with TRBD1 matching over 12 bases. The germline V gene has CDR1 LGHNA and CDR2 YSLEER. The junction had 9 bases not matched to a gene; V was cut back by 2 bases and J by 7 bases. The CDR3 contains 16 residues. The CDR3 loop is CASSQIPGQGAEEQYF. CDR3 bases: TGCGCCAGCAGCCAAATTCCGGGACAGGGGGCTGAAGAGCAGTACTTC.

This clone turned up a few times. This chain connects TRBV7-2 to TRBJ1-5, with D unclear. Germline V gene sequence: CDR1 SGHTA, CDR2 FQGNSA. Between the trimmed V and J ends, which lost 4 bases and 9 bases, there was a span of 16 bases. This CDR3 spans 14 amino acids. CDR3 residues: CASSSTRTGSPQHF. CDR3 DNA sequence: TGTGCCAGCAGCTCTACCCGAACCGGGTCGCCCCAGCATTTT. Together with reference TRBV7-2 and TRBJ1-5, the CDR3 gives the full variable domain: GAGVSQSPSNKVTEKGKDVELRCDPISGHTALYWYRQSLGQGLEFLIYFQGNSAPDKSGLPSDRFSAERTGGSVSTLTIQRTQQEDSAVYLCASSSTRTGSPQHFGDGTRLSIL.